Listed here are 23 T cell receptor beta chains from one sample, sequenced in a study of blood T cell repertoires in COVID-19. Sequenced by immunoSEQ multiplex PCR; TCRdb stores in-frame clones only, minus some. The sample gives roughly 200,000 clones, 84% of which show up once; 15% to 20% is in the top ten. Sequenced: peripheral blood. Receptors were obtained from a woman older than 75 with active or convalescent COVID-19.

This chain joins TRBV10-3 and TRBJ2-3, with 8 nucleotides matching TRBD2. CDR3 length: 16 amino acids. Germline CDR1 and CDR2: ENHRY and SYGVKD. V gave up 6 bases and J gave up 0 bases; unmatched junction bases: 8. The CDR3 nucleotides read TGTGCCATCAGGAGTCTTAGCGGGGTTAGCACAGATACGCAGTATTTT. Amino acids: CAIRSLSGVSTDTQYF.

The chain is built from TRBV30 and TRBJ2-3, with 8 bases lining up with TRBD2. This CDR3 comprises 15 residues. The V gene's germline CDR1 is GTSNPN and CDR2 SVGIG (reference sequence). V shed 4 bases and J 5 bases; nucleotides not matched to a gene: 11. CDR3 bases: TGTGCCTGGACCCCCCGCGGGACTAGGAAAGATACGCAGTATTTT. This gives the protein CAWTPRGTRKDTQYF.

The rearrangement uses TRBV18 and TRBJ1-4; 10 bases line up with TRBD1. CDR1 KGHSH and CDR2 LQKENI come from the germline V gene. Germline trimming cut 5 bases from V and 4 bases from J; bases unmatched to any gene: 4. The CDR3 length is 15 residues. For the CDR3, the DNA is TGTGCCAGCTCAAGACAGGGGGCTATTAATGAAAAACTGTTTTTT. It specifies CASSRQGAINEKLFF.

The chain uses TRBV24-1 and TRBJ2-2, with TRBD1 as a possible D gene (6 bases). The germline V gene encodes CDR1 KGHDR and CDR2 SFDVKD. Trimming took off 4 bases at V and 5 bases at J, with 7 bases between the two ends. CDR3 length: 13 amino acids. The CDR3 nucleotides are TGTGCCACCAGTGAAACAGGGACCGGGGAGCTGTTTTTT. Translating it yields CATSETGTGELFF.

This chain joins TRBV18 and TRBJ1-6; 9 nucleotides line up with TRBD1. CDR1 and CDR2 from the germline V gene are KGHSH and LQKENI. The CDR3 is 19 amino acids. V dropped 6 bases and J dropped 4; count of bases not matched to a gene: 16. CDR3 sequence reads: CASSAGPGTGKKYNSPLHF. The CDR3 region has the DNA TGTGCCAGCTCGGCCGGACCCGGGACAGGGAAAAAATATAATTCACCCCTCCACTTT.

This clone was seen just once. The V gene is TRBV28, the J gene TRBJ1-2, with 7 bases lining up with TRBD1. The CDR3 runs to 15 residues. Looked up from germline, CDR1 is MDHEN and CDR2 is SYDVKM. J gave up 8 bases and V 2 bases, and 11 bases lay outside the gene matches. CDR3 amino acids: CASSLARGSLYGYTF. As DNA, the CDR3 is TGTGCCAGCAGTTTAGCCAGGGGGAGTCTCTACGGCTACACCTTC.

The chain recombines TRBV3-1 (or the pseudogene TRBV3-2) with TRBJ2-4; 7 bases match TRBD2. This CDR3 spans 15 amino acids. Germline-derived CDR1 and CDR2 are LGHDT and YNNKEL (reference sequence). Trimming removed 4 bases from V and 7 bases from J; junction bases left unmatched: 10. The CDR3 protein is CASSRSGRAGNIQYF. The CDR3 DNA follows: TGTGCCAGCAGCCGATCGGGGAGGGCCGGTAACATTCAGTACTTC.

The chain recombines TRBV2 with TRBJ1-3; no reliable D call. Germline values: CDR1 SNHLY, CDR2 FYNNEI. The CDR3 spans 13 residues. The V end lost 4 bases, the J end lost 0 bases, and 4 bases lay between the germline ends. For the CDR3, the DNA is TGTGCCAGCAGTGCCTACTCTGGAAACACCATATATTTT. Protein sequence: CASSAYSGNTIYF.

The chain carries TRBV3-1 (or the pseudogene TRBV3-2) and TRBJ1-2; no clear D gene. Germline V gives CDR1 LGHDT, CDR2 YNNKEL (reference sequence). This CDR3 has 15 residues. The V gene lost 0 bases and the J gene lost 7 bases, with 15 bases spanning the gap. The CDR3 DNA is TGTGCCAGCAGCCAAGATTGGGAGGACTTCCCTGGCTACACCTTC. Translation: CASSQDWEDFPGYTF.

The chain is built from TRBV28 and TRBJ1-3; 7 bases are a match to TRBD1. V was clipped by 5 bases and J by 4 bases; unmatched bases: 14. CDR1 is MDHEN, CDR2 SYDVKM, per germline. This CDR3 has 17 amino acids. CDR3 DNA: TGTGCCAGCAGTCCGTCCAAGACAGGGAGTACGGGAAACACCATATATTTT. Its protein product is CASSPSKTGSTGNTIYF.

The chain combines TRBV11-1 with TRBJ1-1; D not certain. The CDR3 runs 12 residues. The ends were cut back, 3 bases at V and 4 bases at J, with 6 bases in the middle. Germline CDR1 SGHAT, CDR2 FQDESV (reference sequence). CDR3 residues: CASSFLSTEAFF. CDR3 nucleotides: TGTGCCAGCAGCTTTCTCTCCACTGAAGCTTTCTTT.

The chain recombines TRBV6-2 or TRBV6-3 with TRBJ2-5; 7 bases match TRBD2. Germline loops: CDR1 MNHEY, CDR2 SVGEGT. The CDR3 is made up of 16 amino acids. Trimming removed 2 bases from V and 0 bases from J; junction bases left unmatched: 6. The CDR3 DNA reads TGTGCCAGCAGTTACGAGGGAGGGTCGTACCAAGAGACCCAGTACTTC. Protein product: CASSYEGGSYQETQYF.

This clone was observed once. This CDR3 reads CASSPWQSRGGHEQFF. CDR3 bases: TGTGCCAGCAGCCCATGGCAATCTCGGGGGGGCCATGAGCAGTTCTTC. The chain uses TRBV11-2 and TRBJ2-1; 8 bases are shared with TRBD2. Germline V gene lookup returns CDR1 SGHAT and CDR2 FQNNGV. With V trimmed by 5 bases and J by 8 bases, 14 bases remained unmatched. There are 16 residues in the CDR3.

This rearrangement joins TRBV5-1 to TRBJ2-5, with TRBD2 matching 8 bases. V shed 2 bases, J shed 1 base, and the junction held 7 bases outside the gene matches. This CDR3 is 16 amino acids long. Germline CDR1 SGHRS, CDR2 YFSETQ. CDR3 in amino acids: CASSFRPGGVQETQYF. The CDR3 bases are TGCGCCAGCAGCTTTAGGCCCGGGGGGGTCCAAGAGACCCAGTACTTC.

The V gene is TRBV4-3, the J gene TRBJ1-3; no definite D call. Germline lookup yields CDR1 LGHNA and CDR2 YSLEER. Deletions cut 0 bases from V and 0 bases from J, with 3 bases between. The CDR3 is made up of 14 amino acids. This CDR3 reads CASSQDVSGNTIYF. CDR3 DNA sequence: TGCGCCAGCAGCCAAGACGTCTCTGGAAACACCATATATTTT.

The CDR3 DNA reads TGTGCCAGCAGTTACTCCGCGGTGCAGGGAATCTACGAGCAGTACTTC. Its translation: CASSYSAVQGIYEQYF. J is TRBJ2-7 and V is TRBV6-5; a weak D match, TRBD1 (5 bases). The CDR3 loop spans 16 amino acids. V was shortened by 0 bases and J by 3 bases, with 15 bases between the two germline ends. CDR1 MNHEY and CDR2 SVGAGI come from the germline V gene.

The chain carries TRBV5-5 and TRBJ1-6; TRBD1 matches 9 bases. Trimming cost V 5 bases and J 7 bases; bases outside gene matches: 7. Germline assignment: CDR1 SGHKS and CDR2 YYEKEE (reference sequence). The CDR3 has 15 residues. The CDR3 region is CASSPQGAENSPLHF. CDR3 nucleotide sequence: TGTGCCAGCAGTCCACAGGGGGCAGAAAATTCACCCCTCCACTTT.

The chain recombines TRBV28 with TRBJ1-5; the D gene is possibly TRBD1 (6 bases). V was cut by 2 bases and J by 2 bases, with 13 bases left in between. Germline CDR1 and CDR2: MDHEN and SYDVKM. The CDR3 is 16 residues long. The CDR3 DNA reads TGTGCCAGCAGTTTAGGTCGGGGGGCGGGCAATCAGCCCCAGCATTTT. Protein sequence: CASSLGRGAGNQPQHF. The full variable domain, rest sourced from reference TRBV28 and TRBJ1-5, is DVKVTQSSRYLVKRTGEKVFLECVQDMDHENMFWYRQDPGLGLRLIYFSYDVKMKEKGDIPEGYSVSREKKERFSLILESASTNQTSMYLCASSLGRGAGNQPQHFGDGTRLSIL.

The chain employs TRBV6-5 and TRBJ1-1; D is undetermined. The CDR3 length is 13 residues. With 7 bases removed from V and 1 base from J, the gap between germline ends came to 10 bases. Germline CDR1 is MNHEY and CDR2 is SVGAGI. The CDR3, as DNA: TGTGCCAGCACCTGGGCCGAGAACACTGAAGCTTTCTTT. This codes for CASTWAENTEAFF.

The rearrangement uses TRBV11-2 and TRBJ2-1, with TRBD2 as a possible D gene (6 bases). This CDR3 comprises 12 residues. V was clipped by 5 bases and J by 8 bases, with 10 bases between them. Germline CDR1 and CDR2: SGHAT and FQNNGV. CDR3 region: CASSLGGDEQFF. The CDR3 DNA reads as TGTGCCAGCAGCCTCGGAGGGGATGAGCAGTTCTTC.

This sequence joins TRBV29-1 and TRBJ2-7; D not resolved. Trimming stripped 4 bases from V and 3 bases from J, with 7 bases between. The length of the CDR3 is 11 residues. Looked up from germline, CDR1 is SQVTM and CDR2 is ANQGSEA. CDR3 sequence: CSVGAVYEQYF. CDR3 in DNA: TGCAGCGTTGGGGCAGTCTACGAGCAGTACTTC.

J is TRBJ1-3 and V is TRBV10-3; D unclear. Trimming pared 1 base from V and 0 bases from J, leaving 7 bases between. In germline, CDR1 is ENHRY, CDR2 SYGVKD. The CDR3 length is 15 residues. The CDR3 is CAISELAVSGNTIYF. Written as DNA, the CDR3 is TGTGCCATCAGTGAGTTGGCGGTCTCTGGAAACACCATATATTTT.

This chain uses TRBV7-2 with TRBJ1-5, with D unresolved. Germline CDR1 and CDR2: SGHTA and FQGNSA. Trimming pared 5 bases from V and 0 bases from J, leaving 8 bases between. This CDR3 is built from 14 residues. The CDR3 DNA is TGTGCCAGCAGCCCTACCCATAGCAATCAGCCCCAGCATTTT. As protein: CASSPTHSNQPQHF.